The rows below give T cell receptor beta chains drawn from one sample of a study of vaccination and CD4 T cells after COVID-19. TCRdb fed the PCR reads into MiXCR, producing one record per CDR3 protein. The sample contains roughly 14,000 distinct CDR3 sequences, roughly 40% of which appear only once. Antigen specificity for these receptors is unknown. The source was CD4+ T cells from blood, cultured in vitro, collected before SARS-CoV-2 vaccination. The receptor source for this set is a human donor who had recovered from COVID-19. The CDR3 runs from the conserved cysteine through the conserved F or W. The D gene is left open where the match is weak. The size of a clone is reported for some rows only, either as once, few or many, or as a class for expanded clones.

TRBV19	NA	TRBJ1-2	NA	CASNRDSNYGYTF	TGTGCCAGTAACCGAGATTCTAACTATGGCTACACCTTC
TRBV20-1	NA	TRBJ2-3	NA	CSARDLARLSTDTQYF	TGCAGTGCTAGAGATCTGGCAAGGTTAAGCACAGATACGCAGTATTTT
TRBV7-6	few	TRBJ1-3	TRBD1	CASSLTGQGRNTIYF	TGTGCCAGCAGCTTAACGGGACAGGGCAGAAACACCATATATTTT
TRBV15	NA	TRBJ2-3	TRBD2	CATSRDLAGGPGEPDTQYF	TGTGCCACCAGCAGAGATCTAGCGGGGGGGCCGGGGGAGCCAGATACGCAGTATTTT
TRBV27	NA	TRBJ1-2	NA	CASTNQTSMYLCASSLIGTYGYTF	NA
TRBV20-1	few	TRBJ1-2	NA	CSARSGGGYGYTF	TGCAGTGCTAGATCCGGGGGAGGCTATGGCTACACCTTC
TRBV7-6	NA	TRBJ1-2	TRBD1	CASSLVLFRTGLPSYGYTF	TGTGCCAGCAGCTTAGTTCTCTTCCGGACAGGCCTTCCTTCATATGGCTACACCTTC
TRBV20-1	NA	TRBJ2-1	NA	CSARDVGRSSYNEQFF	TGCAGTGCTAGAGATGTCGGCCGAAGCTCCTACAATGAGCAGTTCTTC
TRBV6-2/TRBV6-3	once	TRBJ1-2	TRBD1	CASSYPGTGNYGYTF	TGTGCCAGCAGTTACCCGGGGACAGGAAACTATGGCTACACCTTC
TRBV18	NA	TRBJ2-5	TRBD1	CASSFSGQQETQYF	TGTGCCAGCTCATTCTCGGGACAGCAAGAGACCCAGTACTTC
TRBV7-2	NA	TRBJ2-3	NA	CASSPPAPDTQYF	TGTGCCAGCAGCCCCCCTGCCCCGGATACGCAGTATTTT
TRBV6-1	NA	TRBJ2-5	NA	CASMRTAQETQYF	TGTGCCAGCATGAGGACAGCCCAAGAGACCCAGTACTTC
TRBV28	NA	TRBJ1-2	TRBD1	CASSLWGQGEANYGYTF	TGTGCCAGCAGTTTATGGGGACAGGGGGAAGCTAACTATGGCTACACCTTC
TRBV6-1	NA	TRBJ1-2	NA	CASSPTRGAGYGYTF	TGTGCCAGCAGTCCAACACGGGGGGCAGGGTATGGCTACACCTTC
TRBV7-6	NA	TRBJ1-2	TRBD1	CASSLGQGASGYTF	TGTGCCAGCAGCCTGGGACAGGGGGCGAGTGGCTACACCTTC
TRBV15	few	TRBJ1-5	NA	CATSPTGDQPQHF	TGTGCCACCAGCCCGACAGGAGATCAGCCCCAGCATTTT
TRBV7-2	few	TRBJ1-2	NA	CASSYLGYGYTF	TGTGCCAGCAGCTATCTAGGGTATGGCTACACCTTC
TRBV7-9	few	TRBJ2-5	NA	CASSLMGRETQYF	TGTGCCAGCAGCTTAATGGGGCGAGAGACCCAGTACTTC
TRBV24-1	NA	TRBJ2-1	TRBD1	CATSDPDRGQGEQFF	TGTGCCACCAGTGACCCCGACAGGGGGCAGGGTGAGCAGTTCTTC
TRBV27	few	TRBJ2-3	TRBD2	CASSLGSGTDTQYF	TGTGCCAGCAGTTTAGGTAGCGGGACTGATACGCAGTATTTT
TRBV6-1	few	TRBJ2-5	TRBD2	CASSRTSVSETQYF	TGTGCCAGCAGTCGGACTAGCGTATCGGAGACCCAGTACTTC
TRBV6-2/TRBV6-3	NA	TRBJ1-1	NA	CASNRVGTEAFF	TGTGCCAGCAACAGGGTTGGCACTGAAGCTTTCTTT
TRBV20-1	NA	TRBJ1-2	NA	CSAGDGPQYYGYTF	TGCAGTGCAGGGGACGGTCCCCAGTACTATGGCTACACCTTC
TRBV6-1	few	TRBJ1-5	NA	CASSNPPGADQPQHF	TGTGCCAGCAGTAACCCCCCGGGGGCCGACCAGCCCCAGCATTTT
TRBV25-1	NA	TRBJ1-2	NA	CASSEWRDYGYTF	TGTGCCAGCAGTGAGTGGAGGGACTATGGCTACACCTTC
TRBV9	NA	TRBJ2-3	NA	CASSVGPVRADTQYF	TGTGCCAGCAGCGTAGGTCCGGTGCGGGCAGATACGCAGTATTTT
TRBV10-3	NA	TRBJ2-5	NA	CAISESGGSVAQYF	TGTGCCATCAGTGAGTCTGGCGGGTCCGTGGCCCAGTACTTC
TRBV6-1	NA	TRBJ2-7	TRBD2	CASRLTGLAFDEQYF	TGTGCCAGCAGGCTCACGGGACTAGCGTTTGACGAGCAGTACTTC
TRBV7-2	few	TRBJ2-5	TRBD2	CASSARLAGAETQYF	TGTGCCAGCAGCGCCCGACTAGCGGGTGCGGAGACCCAGTACTTC
TRBV7-2	NA	TRBJ2-3	NA	CASSLELSTDTQYF	TGTGCCAGCAGCTTAGAACTATCCACAGATACGCAGTATTTT
TRBV7-2	NA	TRBJ1-1	TRBD1	CASSLMGTGAYEAFF	TGTGCCAGCAGCTTAATGGGGACAGGGGCTTATGAAGCTTTCTTT
TRBV5-1	NA	TRBJ2-7	TRBD1	CASMGGTGRAYEQYF	TGCGCCAGCATGGGGGGGACAGGGCGGGCGTACGAGCAGTACTTC
TRBV7-2	few	TRBJ1-5	NA	CASSLASGRRNQPQHF	TGTGCCAGCAGCTTAGCGTCCGGACGGCGCAATCAGCCCCAGCATTTT
TRBV24-1	NA	TRBJ2-7	TRBD1	CATSGSKPGQGYHEQYF	TGTGCCACCAGTGGTTCAAAGCCGGGACAGGGCTACCACGAGCAGTACTTC
TRBV6-1	few	TRBJ1-1	TRBD1	CASSEARTGGTEAFF	TGTGCCAGCAGTGAAGCACGCACAGGGGGCACTGAAGCTTTCTTT
TRBV6-1	NA	TRBJ1-6	NA	CASSPARGAPNSPLHF	TGTGCCAGCAGCCCTGCTCGGGGGGCCCCGAATTCACCCCTCCACTTT
TRBV15	few	TRBJ1-6	NA	CATSRDVGGDSPLHF	TGTGCCACCAGCAGGGACGTCGGGGGGGATTCACCCCTCCACTTT
TRBV19	NA	TRBJ1-2	NA	CASSTDRDGDYGYTF	TGTGCCAGTAGTACGGACCGGGACGGGGACTATGGCTACACCTTC
TRBV30	NA	TRBJ1-6	NA	CAWSIGAGDNSPLHF	TGTGCCTGGAGTATCGGCGCAGGAGATAATTCACCCCTCCACTTT
TRBV5-6	once	TRBJ1-2	NA	CASSLVAVTNYGYTF	TGTGCCAGCAGCTTGGTTGCTGTAACTAACTATGGCTACACCTTC
TRBV7-9	NA	TRBJ2-2	NA	CASSFPGADTGELFF	TGTGCCAGCAGCTTTCCGGGGGCCGACACCGGGGAGCTGTTTTTT
TRBV2	NA	TRBJ1-5	TRBD1	CASSDRTGERRQPQHF	TGTGCCAGCAGTGATAGGACAGGGGAAAGGAGGCAGCCCCAGCATTTT
TRBV15	NA	TRBJ2-7	NA	CATSRDMTYEQYF	TGTGCCACCAGCAGAGATATGACCTACGAGCAGTACTTC
TRBV29-1	few	TRBJ1-1	NA	CSVARLRTGNTEAFF	TGCAGCGTTGCTAGACTGCGAACAGGGAACACTGAAGCTTTCTTT
TRBV7-8	NA	TRBJ2-7	NA	CASSPRLRPYEQYF	TGTGCCAGCAGCCCCCGCTTGAGGCCCTACGAGCAGTACTTC
TRBV7-9	few	TRBJ1-2	TRBD1	CASSLQGAGYTF	TGTGCCAGCAGCCTACAGGGGGCGGGCTACACCTTC
TRBV6-1	few	TRBJ2-7	TRBD2	CASTPPGLAQVEQYF	TGTGCCAGCACACCCCCGGGACTAGCTCAGGTCGAGCAGTACTTC
TRBV30	NA	TRBJ2-5	TRBD2	CAWKRGGGETQYF	TGTGCCTGGAAACGGGGCGGGGGAGAGACCCAGTACTTC
TRBV24-1	NA	TRBJ1-2	NA	CATSDLGQSYGYTF	TGTGCCACCAGTGATTTGGGACAGTCCTATGGCTACACCTTC
TRBV20-1	medium-sized	TRBJ2-3	NA	CSARDPRWRITDTQYF	TGCAGTGCTAGAGATCCGAGGTGGCGGATCACAGATACGCAGTATTTT
TRBV2	NA	TRBJ2-7	NA	CASSVGPRQYF	TGTGCCAGCAGTGTAGGCCCGCGGCAGTACTTC
TRBV5-5	NA	TRBJ2-3	TRBD2	CASSLGPSGGTDTQYF	TGTGCCAGCAGCTTAGGTCCTAGCGGGGGCACAGATACGCAGTATTTT
TRBV7-9	NA	TRBJ2-7	TRBD1	CASSATGQGAKQYF	TGTGCCAGCAGCGCCACGGGACAGGGAGCCAAGCAGTACTTC